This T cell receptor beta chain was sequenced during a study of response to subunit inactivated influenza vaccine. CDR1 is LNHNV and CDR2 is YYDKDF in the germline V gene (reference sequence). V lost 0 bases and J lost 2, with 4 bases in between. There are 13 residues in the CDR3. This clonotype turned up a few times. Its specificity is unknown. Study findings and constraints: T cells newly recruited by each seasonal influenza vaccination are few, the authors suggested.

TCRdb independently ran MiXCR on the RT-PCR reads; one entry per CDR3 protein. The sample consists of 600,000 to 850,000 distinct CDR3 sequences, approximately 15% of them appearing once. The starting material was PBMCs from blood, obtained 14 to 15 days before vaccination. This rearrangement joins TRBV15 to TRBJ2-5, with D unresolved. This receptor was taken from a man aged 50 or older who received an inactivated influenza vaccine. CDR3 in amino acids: CATSRDQQETQYF. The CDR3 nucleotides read TGTGCCACCAGCAGAGATCAACAAGAGACCCAGTACTTC.